These 25 T cell receptor beta chains were sequenced from one sample in a study of cytomegalovirus exposure and HLA in healthy donors. The primer mix had 60 Vbeta and 13 Jbeta primers. Data came from immunoSEQ multiplex PCR; TCRdb stores just in-frame clones and leaves some out. The sample carries under 110,000 clones, about four fifths recorded once. The material sequenced was PBMCs. Receptors originate from a man aged 50-59 years in good health and CMV-seronegative.

The chain recombines TRBV27 with TRBJ2-3; a possible D gene is TRBD2 (5 bases). The V gene's germline CDR1 is MNHEY and CDR2 SMNVEV (reference sequence). The CDR3 runs 14 residues. Trimming took off 2 bases at V and 0 bases at J, with 6 bases between the two ends. For the CDR3, the DNA is TGTGCCAGCAGTTTACCGGGGAGCACAGATACGCAGTATTTT. Protein: CASSLPGSTDTQYF.

The table lists this clone with a few counts. This chain connects TRBV6-6 to TRBJ2-7, with D perhaps given as TRBD1 or TRBD2 (6 bases each). The ends were cut back, 2 bases at V and 7 bases at J, with 12 bases in the middle. Per germline, CDR1 MNHNY and CDR2 SVGAGI (reference sequence). CDR3 length: 13 residues. Here the CDR3 DNA reads TGTGCCAGCAGTTACATGGGGGCGGGGGAGCAGTACGTC. The encoded protein is CASSYMGAGEQYV.

This clone came up once. Germline is not matched at one junction end, which may reflect a read error. The chain is built from TRBV6-1 and TRBJ2-2; D is undetermined. Germline V gene data show CDR1 as MNHNS and CDR2 as SASEGT. The CDR3 consists of 15 residues. The CDR3 is CARSVRPTNTGELFF. The CDR3 DNA follows: TGTGCCCGCAGTGTGCGCCCCACGAACACCGGGGAGCTGTTTTTT.

The genes are TRBV10-1 and TRBJ1-1; 7 nucleotides align to TRBD1. The germline CDR1 and CDR2 sequences are WNHNN and SYGVQD (reference sequence). J lost 5 bases, V lost 6 bases, and 6 bases had no gene match. The CDR3 has 13 residues. The CDR3 here is CASRAGGETEAFF. Written as DNA, the CDR3 is TGCGCCAGCAGAGCAGGGGGAGAAACTGAAGCTTTCTTT.

The chain recombines TRBV5-1 with TRBJ2-1, with 10 bases lining up with TRBD1. The CDR3 totals 15 residues. V trimming: 2 bases; J trimming: 4 bases; junction bases outside the gene matches: 3. Germline-derived CDR1 and CDR2 are SGHRS and YFSETQ. CDR3 amino acids: CASSLGQGVYNEQFF. CDR3 nucleotides: TGCGCCAGCAGCTTAGGACAGGGGGTTTACAATGAGCAGTTCTTC.

V and J are TRBV30 and TRBJ1-3; D gene uncertain. The CDR3 loop spans 15 amino acids. Germline assignment: CDR1 GTSNPN and CDR2 SVGIG (reference sequence). The V end was cut by 2 bases, the J end by 1 base, with 12 bases between. The chain's CDR3 is CAWSRPRFSGNTIYF. DNA of the CDR3: TGTGCCTGGAGTCGTCCGAGGTTTTCTGGAAACACCATATATTTT.

This chain connects TRBV5-1 to TRBJ1-4; D remains ambiguous. Trimming pared 5 bases from V and 3 bases from J, leaving 8 bases between. The CDR3 runs to 13 residues. The V gene's germline CDR1 is SGHRS and CDR2 YFSETQ. The CDR3 region has the DNA TGCGCCAGCAGTCGGGGTGCTAATGAAAAACTGTTTTTT. Residues: CASSRGANEKLFF.

This clone was seen only a few times. This chain uses TRBV5-1 with TRBJ2-5; 8 nucleotides line up with TRBD2. The CDR3 spans 15 residues. V shed 7 bases and J 5 bases; nucleotides not matched to a gene: 13. From germline, CDR1 is SGHRS and CDR2 YFSETQ. CDR3 sequence reads: CASSLRGGSGETQYF. Written as DNA, the CDR3 is TGCGCCAGCTCTCTCCGGGGGGGTTCAGGGGAGACCCAGTACTTC.

CDR3 region: CASSPGWSGGVYEQYF. The CDR3 DNA reads as TGTGCCAGCAGCCCCGGGTGGAGCGGGGGGGTTTACGAGCAGTACTTC. V is TRBV7-6 and J is TRBJ2-7, with 10 nucleotides matching TRBD2. V dropped 5 bases and J dropped 4; count of bases not matched to a gene: 11. Germline-derived CDR1 and CDR2 are SGHVS and FNYEAQ. CDR3 length: 16 amino acids.

The chain is built from TRBV5-8 and TRBJ1-6, with 7 nucleotides matching TRBD1. Germline assignment: CDR1 SGHTS and CDR2 YDEGEE. This CDR3 is 15 amino acids long. Germline trimming cut 4 bases from V and 10 bases from J; bases unmatched to any gene: 11. For the CDR3, the DNA is TGTGCCAGCAGCGGGCTGACAGGGTTTGGGTCACCCCTCCACTTT. Its protein is CASSGLTGFGSPLHF.

There are a few counts of this clone. The chain employs TRBV30 and TRBJ2-5; TRBD2 matches 9 bases. J was trimmed by 4 bases and V by 1 base; bases with no gene match: 7. Germline V gene data show CDR1 as GTSNPN and CDR2 as SVGIG (reference sequence). The CDR3 runs 15 residues. CDR3: CAWSEASGVGETQYF. The CDR3 DNA follows: TGTGCCTGGAGTGAGGCTAGCGGGGTAGGAGAGACCCAGTACTTC.

This sequence joins TRBV6-4 and TRBJ1-1; TRBD1 matches at 8 bases. Trimming removed 9 bases from V and 4 bases from J; junction bases left unmatched: 7. The CDR3 consists of 13 residues. Germline CDR1 is MRHNA and CDR2 is SNTAGT. In DNA, the CDR3 is TGTGCCAGGAACAGGGGGTCATTCACTGAAGCTTTCTTT. Translation gives CARNRGSFTEAFF.

The chain combines TRBV27 with TRBJ1-1; D unresolved. The CDR3 is made up of 12 amino acids. Germline V CDR1 and CDR2: MNHEY, SMNVEV (reference sequence). Trimming took 6 bases from V and 1 from J, leaving 6 bases between them. The CDR3 spells CASRTRNTEAFF. The CDR3 DNA reads as TGTGCCAGCAGAACACGGAACACTGAAGCTTTCTTT.

The chain uses TRBV10-3 and TRBJ2-3; D perhaps matches TRBD2 (5 bases). V was clipped by 10 bases and J by 6 bases, with 17 bases between them. The CDR3 consists of 13 residues. CDR1 ENHRY and CDR2 SYGVKD come from the germline V gene. The CDR3 spells CATTGNYGDTQYF. The CDR3 DNA reads as TGTGCCACCACGGGGAACTACGGGGATACGCAGTATTTT.

This clone turned up a few times. This chain links TRBV6-1 with TRBJ2-6; possible D gene TRBD1, 5 bases. Germline V lookup: CDR1 MNHNS, CDR2 SASEGT. V lost 8 bases and J lost 0, with 8 bases in between. The CDR3 has 14 residues. The CDR3 coding sequence is TGTGCCAGCGGCAGGGACTCTGGGGCCAACGTCCTGACTTTC. Translating it yields CASGRDSGANVLTF.

The V gene is TRBV7-8, the J gene TRBJ1-6, with TRBD1 as a possible D gene (6 bases). The CDR3 runs 15 residues. Germline CDR1 reads SGHVS; CDR2 reads FQNEAQ. The V and J ends lost 5 bases and 8 bases respectively, with 16 bases between them. In DNA form, the CDR3 reads TGTGCCAGCAGCCCGAAGACAGGCTTGGATTCACCCCTCCACTTT. It encodes CASSPKTGLDSPLHF.

V and J are TRBV5-4 and TRBJ2-2; 9 bases fit TRBD1. With V trimmed by 4 bases and J by 1 base, 11 bases remained unmatched. This CDR3 region has 18 residues. CDR1 SGHNT and CDR2 YYREEE come from the germline V gene (reference sequence). The DNA of the CDR3 is TGTGCCAGCAGCCGTAAACAGGGGGCGATTGGGAACACCGGGGAGCTGTTTTTT. Translating it yields CASSRKQGAIGNTGELFF. Together with reference TRBV5-4 and TRBJ2-2, the CDR3 gives the full variable domain: ETGVTQSPTHLIKTRGQQVTLRCSSQSGHNTVSWYQQALGQGPQFIFQYYREEENGRGNFPPRFSGLQFPNYSSELNVNALELDDSALYLCASSRKQGAIGNTGELFFGEGSRLTVL.

The table lists this clone with a count of one. The chain links TRBV9 to TRBJ1-1, with a possible D match to TRBD1 (5 bases). Germline lookup yields CDR1 SGDLS and CDR2 YYNGEE. This CDR3 region has 15 residues. The V gene lost 4 bases and the J gene lost 6 bases, with 19 bases spanning the gap. The CDR3 DNA reads as TGTGCCAGCAGCCCCTCGCAGGCCAGACAGCCTGAAGCTTTCTTT. Translating it yields CASSPSQARQPEAFF.

The V gene is TRBV25-1, the J gene TRBJ2-1, with D tentatively TRBD2 (6 bases). Trimming took off 8 bases at V and 1 base at J, with 12 bases between the two ends. CDR3 length equals 14 residues. Germline assignment: CDR1 MGHDK and CDR2 SYGVNS. CDR3 in amino acids: CASGPRGSYNEQFF. The CDR3, as DNA: TGTGCCAGCGGCCCACGGGGGTCCTACAATGAGCAGTTCTTC. Full variable domain (missing parts from reference TRBV25-1 and TRBJ2-1): EADIYQTPRYLVIGTGKKITLECSQTMGHDKMYWYQQDPGMELHLIHYSYGVNSTEKGDLSSESTVSRIRTEHFPLTLESARPSHTSQYLCASGPRGSYNEQFFGPGTRLTVL.

The chain employs TRBV6-6 and TRBJ1-2; perhaps TRBD1 as D (6 bases). The CDR3 runs to 15 residues. Germline loops: CDR1 MNHNY, CDR2 SVGAGI (reference sequence). V lost 6 bases and J lost 5, with 19 bases in between. The DNA for the CDR3 is TGTGCCAGCAGGGACAGCACAGGGTCGGAGTATGGCTACACCTTC. This sequence encodes CASRDSTGSEYGYTF.

The chain has TRBV6-1 and TRBJ1-4, with D perhaps matching TRBD1 (5 bases). Trimming removed 8 bases from V and 7 bases from J, with 20 bases in between. The CDR3 totals 15 residues. Germline CDR1 reads MNHNS; CDR2 reads SASEGT. CDR3 in DNA: TGTGCCAGCTCACCCCTCGGGGGGGTGTCTGAAAAACTGTTTTTT. It translates to CASSPLGGVSEKLFF.

This clone was detected only a few times. J is TRBJ1-4 and V is TRBV4-1; D is uncertain. The CDR3 length is 17 residues. From germline, CDR1 is MGHRA and CDR2 YSYEKL. Trimming took off 0 bases at V and 1 base at J, with 12 bases between the two ends. The CDR3, as DNA: TGCGCCAGCAGCCAAGATCGAGCGAGGGTAACTAATGAAAAACTGTTTTTT. Its translation: CASSQDRARVTNEKLFF.

J is TRBJ1-4 and V is TRBV9; the match to TRBD1 covers 8 bases. The CDR3 covers 19 residues. Germline lookup yields CDR1 SGDLS and CDR2 YYNGEE. With 3 bases clipped from V and 7 bases from J, the junction kept 20 bases outside the gene matches. The CDR3, as DNA: TGTGCCAGCAGCGAGGGAACAGGGGGTTTTTCTGGGTGGGGTGAAAAACTGTTTTTT. It translates to CASSEGTGGFSGWGEKLFF.

This clone was found once. The chain joins TRBV30 to TRBJ2-4; 11 bases map to TRBD2. Germline V gene lookup returns CDR1 GTSNPN and CDR2 SVGIG (reference sequence). The J segment lost 6 bases and the V segment lost 1 base, leaving 14 bases of the junction unmatched. This CDR3 has 18 amino acids. The CDR3 nucleotides are TGTGCCTGGAGTGGACTAGCGGGGTTCTTACCCGGGGGAAACATTCAGTACTTC. Amino acids: CAWSGLAGFLPGGNIQYF.

Turning to this clone: The sample has other DNA sequences that encode this CDR3 too. The chain employs TRBV11-2 and TRBJ1-1; D is ambiguous. Trimming cost V 3 bases and J 1 base, with 6 bases left between them. There are 13 residues in the CDR3. Germline loops: CDR1 SGHAT, CDR2 FQNNGV. CDR3 protein: CASSLERNTEAFF. CDR3 DNA: TGTGCCAGCAGCTTGGAGAGGAACACTGAAGCTTTCTTT.